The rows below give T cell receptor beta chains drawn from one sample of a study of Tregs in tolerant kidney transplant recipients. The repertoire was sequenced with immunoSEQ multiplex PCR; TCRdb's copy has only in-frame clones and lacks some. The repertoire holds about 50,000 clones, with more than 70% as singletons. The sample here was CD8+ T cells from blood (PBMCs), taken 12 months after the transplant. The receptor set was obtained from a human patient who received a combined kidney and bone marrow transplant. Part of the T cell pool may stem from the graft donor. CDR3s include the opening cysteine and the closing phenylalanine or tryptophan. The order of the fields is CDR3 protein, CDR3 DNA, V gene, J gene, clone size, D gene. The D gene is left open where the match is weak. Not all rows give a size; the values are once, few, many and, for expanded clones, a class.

CASSSTLSYEQYF	TGTGCCAGCAGTTCTACCCTCTCATACGAGCAGTACTTC	TRBV10-3	TRBJ2-7	few	.
CASTPVAATDTQYF	TGTGCCAGCACCCCGGTAGCAGCTACAGATACGCAGTATTTT	TRBV5-6	TRBJ2-3	.	.
CASSEAPPTGNTEAFF	TGTGCCAGCAGTGAAGCCCCACCGACAGGGAACACTGAAGCTTTCTTT	TRBV2	TRBJ1-1	.	.
CASNQRAGGATDTQYF	TGTGCCAGCAACCAAAGAGCGGGGGGTGCAACAGATACGCAGTATTTT	TRBV7-2	TRBJ2-3	.	TRBD2
CASSLDGALGNEQYF	TGCGCCAGCAGCTTGGATGGTGCGCTAGGTAACGAGCAGTACTTC	TRBV5-1	TRBJ2-7	.	.
CASTWSGNTGELFF	TGTGCCAGTACGTGGTCAGGGAACACCGGGGAGCTGTTTTTT	TRBV7-9	TRBJ2-2	.	.
CASSQSVISGVYNEQFF	TGCGCCAGCAGCCAATCCGTTATAAGCGGGGTGTACAATGAGCAGTTCTTC	TRBV4-3	TRBJ2-1	.	TRBD2
CASSIAWRMGGTQYF	TGTGCCAGTAGTATAGCCTGGAGGATGGGAGGCACGCAGTATTTT	TRBV19	TRBJ2-3	.	.
CASSVGLAEQFF	TGTGCCAGCAGCGTCGGTCTAGCGGAGCAGTTCTTC	TRBV5-8	TRBJ2-1	.	.
CASSQAVLAGVLDEQFF	TGCGCCAGCAGCCAAGCGGTACTAGCGGGAGTTTTGGATGAGCAGTTCTTC	TRBV4-1	TRBJ2-1	.	TRBD2
CASSLYRQFTEQFF	TGTGCCAGCTCACTATACAGACAGTTTACTGAGCAGTTCTTC	TRBV18	TRBJ2-1	.	.
CASNDRARRGYTF	TGTGCCAGTAACGACAGAGCGAGGCGTGGCTACACCTTC	TRBV19	TRBJ1-2	.	.
CASSQGPGGTADTQYF	TGTGCCAGCAGCCAGGGCCCCGGGGGGACCGCAGATACGCAGTATTTT	TRBV7-6	TRBJ2-3	.	TRBD2
CASSLYGANVLTF	TGTGCCAGCAGTTTATATGGGGCCAACGTCCTGACTTTC	TRBV7-1	TRBJ2-6	few	.
CASSSRGVLDSPLHF	TGTGCCAGCAGTTCCAGGGGAGTGTTGGATTCACCCCTCCACTTT	TRBV27	TRBJ1-6	.	.
CASSERSGDLSTDTQYF	TGTGCCAGCAGCGAACGAAGCGGAGACTTAAGCACAGATACGCAGTATTTT	TRBV13	TRBJ2-3	.	.
CASSPGAFGLDRRAQYF	TGTGCCAGCAGCCCAGGTGCTTTCGGACTAGATCGACGAGCGCAGTATTTT	TRBV9	TRBJ2-3	.	TRBD2
CASSPPANTGELFF	TGTGCCAGCAGCCCCCCAGCGAACACCGGGGAGCTGTTTTTT	TRBV9	TRBJ2-2	.	.
CASRLTEKLFF	TGTGCCAGCAGATTGACAGAAAAACTGTTTTTT	TRBV2	TRBJ1-4	.	.
CASSQTGNYGYTF	TGTGCCAGCAGCCAGACAGGGAACTATGGCTACACCTTC	TRBV9	TRBJ1-2	.	TRBD1
CASSQEKLAGVWDTQYF	TGCGCCAGCAGCCAAGAGAAATTAGCGGGAGTATGGGATACGCAGTATTTT	TRBV4-3	TRBJ2-3	.	TRBD2
CASSVGRYNEQFF	TGTGCCAGCAGCGTGGGGAGATACAATGAGCAGTTCTTC	TRBV6-5	TRBJ2-1	.	.
CASSDRKTYEQYF	TGTGCCAGTAGTGATAGAAAAACCTACGAGCAGTACTTC	TRBV19	TRBJ2-7	.	.
CASSLRQERNSPLHF	TGTGCCAGCAGCTTGAGACAGGAGAGAAATTCCCCCCTCCACTTT	TRBV5-4	TRBJ1-6	.	.
CASSLDAQGALNEAFF	TGTGCCAGCAGTTTAGACGCACAGGGGGCGCTCAATGAAGCTTTCTTT	TRBV28	TRBJ1-1	once	TRBD1
CASNRYSGANVLTF	TGTGCCAGCAATCGGTACTCTGGGGCCAACGTCCTGACTTTC	TRBV6-5	TRBJ2-6	.	.
CASSFGSGVYEQYF	TGTGCCAGCAGTTTCGGTAGCGGGGTCTACGAGCAGTACTTC	TRBV27	TRBJ2-7	.	TRBD2
CASSAGTGTYEQYF	TGTGCCAGTAGTGCTGGGACAGGGACATACGAGCAGTACTTC	TRBV19	TRBJ2-7	.	TRBD1
CASSYSRGASYEQYF	TGTGCCAGCAGTTACTCCCGGGGGGCTTCCTACGAGCAGTACTTC	TRBV6-6	TRBJ2-7	.	.
CASSEQGYGYTF	TGTGCCAGCAGTGAACAGGGCTATGGCTACACCTTC	TRBV25-1	TRBJ1-2	.	.
CASSQVGGISPLHF	TGCGCCAGCAGCCAAGTGGGGGGGATATCACCCCTCCACTTT	TRBV4-1	TRBJ1-6	.	.
CVRSIPGTGSTEAFF	TGTGTCAGAAGCATACCCGGGACAGGGAGCACTGAAGCTTTCTTT	TRBV7-5	TRBJ1-1	.	.
CASSPSWGGRTDTQYF	TGTGCCAGCAGCCCCTCATGGGGCGGACGCACAGATACGCAGTATTTT	TRBV7-3	TRBJ2-3	.	.
CASGPDRETQYF	TGTGCTAGTGGACCGGACAGGGAGACCCAGTACTTC	TRBV12-5	TRBJ2-5	.	TRBD1
CAWSRGETGVNTEAFF	TGTGCCTGGAGCCGAGGGGAGACAGGGGTGAACACTGAAGCTTTCTTT	TRBV30	TRBJ1-1	.	TRBD1
CAISDKLGEDGDYEQYF	TGTGCCATCAGCGATAAACTAGGAGAGGACGGGGACTACGAGCAGTACTTC	TRBV10-3	TRBJ2-7	.	.
CASSPRDITPDTEAFF	TGTGCCAGCAGTCCACGGGACATTACCCCGGACACTGAAGCTTTCTTT	TRBV25-1	TRBJ1-1	once	.
CASTSWTGTSPLHF	TGTGCCAGCACCTCCTGGACAGGGACTTCACCCCTCCACTTT	TRBV5-5	TRBJ1-6	.	TRBD1
CASRADREVSPLHF	TGTGCCAGCCGAGCGGACAGGGAGGTTTCACCCCTCCACTTT	TRBV6-1	TRBJ1-6	.	TRBD1
CASSEMRGTDYEQYF	TGTGCCAGCAGTGAGATGAGGGGGACAGACTACGAGCAGTACTTC	TRBV25-1	TRBJ2-7	.	TRBD1
CASSPGGTYEQYF	TGTGCCAGCAGTCCAGGGGGCACCTACGAGCAGTACTTC	TRBV7-6	TRBJ2-7	once	TRBD1
CASSLSGGAADTQYF	TGTGCCAGCAGCCTTAGCGGGGGGGCGGCAGATACGCAGTATTTT	TRBV7-3	TRBJ2-3	.	TRBD2
CASSVDAGLESSYEQYF	TGTGCCAGCAGCGTAGACGCAGGGCTCGAGAGCTCCTACGAGCAGTACTTC	TRBV9	TRBJ2-7	.	.
CASGAQDRSYEQYF	TGCGCCAGCGGGGCACAGGACAGATCCTACGAGCAGTACTTC	TRBV5-1	TRBJ2-7	.	.